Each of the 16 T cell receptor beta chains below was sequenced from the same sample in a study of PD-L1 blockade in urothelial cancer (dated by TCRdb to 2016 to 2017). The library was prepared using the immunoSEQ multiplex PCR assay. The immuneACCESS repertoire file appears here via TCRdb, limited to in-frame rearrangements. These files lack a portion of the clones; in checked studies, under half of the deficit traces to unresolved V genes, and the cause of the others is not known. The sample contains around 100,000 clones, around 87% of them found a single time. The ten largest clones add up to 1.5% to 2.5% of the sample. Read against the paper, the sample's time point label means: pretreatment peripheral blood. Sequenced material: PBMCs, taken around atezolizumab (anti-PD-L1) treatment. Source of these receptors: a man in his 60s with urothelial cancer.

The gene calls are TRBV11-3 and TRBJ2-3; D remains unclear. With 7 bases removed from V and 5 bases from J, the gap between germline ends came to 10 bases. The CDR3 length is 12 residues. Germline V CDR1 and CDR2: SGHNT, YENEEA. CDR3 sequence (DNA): TGTGCCAGCAAAGCGAGAGGAGATACGCAGTATTTT. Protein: CASKARGDTQYF.

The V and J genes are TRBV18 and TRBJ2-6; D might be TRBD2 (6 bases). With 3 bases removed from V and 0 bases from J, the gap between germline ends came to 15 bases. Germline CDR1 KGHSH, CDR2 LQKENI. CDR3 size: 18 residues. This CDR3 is CASSPRTPGGSGANVLTF. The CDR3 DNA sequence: TGTGCCAGCTCACCTCGGACTCCCGGGGGCTCTGGGGCCAACGTCCTGACTTTC.

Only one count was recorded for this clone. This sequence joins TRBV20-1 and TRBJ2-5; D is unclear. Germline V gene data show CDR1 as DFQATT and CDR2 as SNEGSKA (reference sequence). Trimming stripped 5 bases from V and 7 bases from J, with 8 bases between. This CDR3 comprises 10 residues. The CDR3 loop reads CSAFSTTQYF. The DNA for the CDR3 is TGCAGTGCTTTCAGTACGACCCAGTACTTC.

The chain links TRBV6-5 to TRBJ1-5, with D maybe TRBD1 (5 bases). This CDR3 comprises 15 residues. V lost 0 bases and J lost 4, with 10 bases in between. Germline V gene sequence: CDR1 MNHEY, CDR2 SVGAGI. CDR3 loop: CASSYSGQTNQPQHF. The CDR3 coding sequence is TGTGCCAGCAGTTACTCCGGACAAACTAATCAGCCCCAGCATTTT.

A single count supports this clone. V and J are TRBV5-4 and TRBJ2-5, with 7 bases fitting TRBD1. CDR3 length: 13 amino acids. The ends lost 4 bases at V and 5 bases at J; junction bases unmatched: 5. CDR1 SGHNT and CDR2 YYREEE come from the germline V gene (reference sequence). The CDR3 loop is CASSLKGAETQYF. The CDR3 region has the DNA TGTGCCAGCAGCCTGAAGGGGGCCGAGACCCAGTACTTC. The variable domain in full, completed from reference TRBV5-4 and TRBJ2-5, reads ETGVTQSPTHLIKTRGQQVTLRCSSQSGHNTVSWYQQALGQGPQFIFQYYREEENGRGNFPPRFSGLQFPNYSSELNVNALELDDSALYLCASSLKGAETQYFGPGTRLLVL.

The CDR3 spells CASSFTGTQYF. Written as DNA, the CDR3 is TGTGCCAGCAGTTTTACGGGTACGCAGTATTTT. V is TRBV28 and J is TRBJ2-3; D not resolved. The V gene's germline CDR1 is MDHEN and CDR2 SYDVKM. The V end lost 3 bases, the J end lost 8 bases, and 6 bases lay between the germline ends. This CDR3 spans 11 amino acids.

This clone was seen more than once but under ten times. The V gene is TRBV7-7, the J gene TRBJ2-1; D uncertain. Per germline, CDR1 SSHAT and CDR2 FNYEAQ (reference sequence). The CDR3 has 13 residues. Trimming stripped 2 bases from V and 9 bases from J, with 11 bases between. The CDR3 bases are TGTGCCAGCAGCTTACGTTTGGAGACTGAGCAGTTCTTC. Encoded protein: CASSLRLETEQFF.

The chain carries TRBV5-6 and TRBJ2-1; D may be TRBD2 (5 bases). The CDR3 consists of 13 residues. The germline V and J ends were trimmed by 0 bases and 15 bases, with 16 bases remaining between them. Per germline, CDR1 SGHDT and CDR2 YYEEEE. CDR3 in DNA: TGTGCCAGCAGCTTGGTTTCGGACGGAAGCGGGTTCTTC. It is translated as CASSLVSDGSGFF.

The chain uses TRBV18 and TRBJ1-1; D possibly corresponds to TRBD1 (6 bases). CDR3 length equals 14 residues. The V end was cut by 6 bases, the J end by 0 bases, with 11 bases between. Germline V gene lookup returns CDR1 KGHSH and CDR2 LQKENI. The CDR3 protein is CASSPGHLNTEAFF. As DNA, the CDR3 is TGTGCCAGCTCCCCGGGACACCTGAACACTGAAGCTTTCTTT.

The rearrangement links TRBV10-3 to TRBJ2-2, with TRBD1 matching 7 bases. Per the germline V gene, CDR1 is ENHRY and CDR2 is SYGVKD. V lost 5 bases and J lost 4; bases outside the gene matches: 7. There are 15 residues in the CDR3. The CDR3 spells CAISSGTAFTGELFF. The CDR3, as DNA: TGTGCCATCAGTTCCGGGACAGCTTTCACCGGGGAGCTGTTTTTT.

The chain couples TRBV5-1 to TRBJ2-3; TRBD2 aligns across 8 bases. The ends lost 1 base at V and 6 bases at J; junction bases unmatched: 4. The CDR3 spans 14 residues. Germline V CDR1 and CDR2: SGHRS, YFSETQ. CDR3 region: CASSLLSGVDTQYF. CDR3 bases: TGCGCCAGCAGCTTGCTTAGCGGGGTTGATACGCAGTATTTT.

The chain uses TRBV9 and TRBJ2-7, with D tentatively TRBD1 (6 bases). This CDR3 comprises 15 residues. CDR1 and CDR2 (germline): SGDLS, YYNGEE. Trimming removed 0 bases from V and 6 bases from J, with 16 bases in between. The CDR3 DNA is TGTGCCAGCAGCGTAGGGCAGGGGCCAACTTCCGAGCAGTACTTC. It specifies CASSVGQGPTSEQYF.

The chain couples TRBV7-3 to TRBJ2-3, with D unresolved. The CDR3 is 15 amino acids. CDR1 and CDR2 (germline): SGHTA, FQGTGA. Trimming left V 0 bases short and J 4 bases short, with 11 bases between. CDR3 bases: TGTGCCAGCAGCTTAACGTTTACTGGTTCAGATACGCAGTATTTT. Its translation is CASSLTFTGSDTQYF.

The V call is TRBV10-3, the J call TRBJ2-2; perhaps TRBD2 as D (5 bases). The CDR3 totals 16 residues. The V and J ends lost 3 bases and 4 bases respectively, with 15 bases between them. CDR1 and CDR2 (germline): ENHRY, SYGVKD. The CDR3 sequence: CAISDPRGLGTGELFF. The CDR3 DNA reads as TGTGCCATCAGTGACCCTCGGGGTTTGGGCACCGGGGAGCTGTTTTTT.

CDR3 coding DNA: TGCGCCAGCAGAACAGCTGAAGCTGATGGCTACACCTTC. Translating it yields CASRTAEADGYTF. This rearrangement joins TRBV5-1 to TRBJ1-2; D not certain. The CDR3 contains 13 residues. V was shortened by 5 bases and J by 6 bases, with 14 bases between the two germline ends. The germline gives CDR1 SGHRS, CDR2 YFSETQ.

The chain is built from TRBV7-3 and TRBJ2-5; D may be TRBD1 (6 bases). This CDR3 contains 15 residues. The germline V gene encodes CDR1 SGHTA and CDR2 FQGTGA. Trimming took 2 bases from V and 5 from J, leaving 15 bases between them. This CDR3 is CASSLQGGIRETQYF. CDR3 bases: TGTGCCAGCAGCTTACAAGGGGGTATTCGGGAGACCCAGTACTTC.